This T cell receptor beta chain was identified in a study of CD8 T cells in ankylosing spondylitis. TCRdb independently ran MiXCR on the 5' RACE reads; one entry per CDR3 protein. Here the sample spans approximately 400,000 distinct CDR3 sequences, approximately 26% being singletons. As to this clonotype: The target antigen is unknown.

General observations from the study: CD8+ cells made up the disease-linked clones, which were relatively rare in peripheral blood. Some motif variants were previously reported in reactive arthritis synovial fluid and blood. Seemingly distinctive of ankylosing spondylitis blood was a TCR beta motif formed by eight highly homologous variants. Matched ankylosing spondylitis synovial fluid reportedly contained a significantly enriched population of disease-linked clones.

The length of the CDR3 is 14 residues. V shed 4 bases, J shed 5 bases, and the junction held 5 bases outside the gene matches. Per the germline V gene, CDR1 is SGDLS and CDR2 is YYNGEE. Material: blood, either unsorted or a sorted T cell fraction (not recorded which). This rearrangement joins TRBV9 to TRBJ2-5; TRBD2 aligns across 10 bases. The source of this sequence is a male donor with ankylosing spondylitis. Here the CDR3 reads CASSIGTSEETQYF. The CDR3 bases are TGTGCCAGCAGCATCGGGACTAGCGAGGAGACCCAGTACTTC.